The following is a TCR beta chain sequence with its context. Its antigen is not identified. The sample is drawn from a study of post-analysis software for immune sequencing data. Turning to the study itself: The study covered relapsing-remitting, secondary progressive and progressive-relapsing courses of multiple sclerosis.

Broader study findings: In multiple sclerosis, normalized Chao1 diversity was significantly below that of controls. Same-batch preparations were strongly co-clustered by F measure. Included in a set of roughly five TRBV segments more frequent in patients than controls were TRBV5-6, TRBV5-1 and TRBV20-1.

Germline-derived CDR1 and CDR2 are LGHNA and YNFKEQ. This CDR3 region has 15 residues. Trimming at V came to 0 bases and at J to 5 bases, leaving 5 bases not matched to a gene. Prepared libraries of TCR beta cDNA carried unique molecular identifiers. Input of roughly 1 to 11 million T cells yielded some 500,000 cDNA molecules. TCRdb passed the PCR reads through MiXCR, listing each CDR3 protein once. The data show 600,000 to 750,000 distinct CDR3 sequences, with about 60% seen just once and about 11% held by the top ten. This receptor was taken from a girl aged 2 to 10 with multiple sclerosis. Sequencing was carried out using blood. This sequence joins TRBV4-2 and TRBJ1-1; 8 nucleotides line up with TRBD1. CDR3 protein: CASSQEDRVGTEAFF. The CDR3, as DNA: TGTGCCAGCAGCCAAGAGGACAGGGTAGGGACTGAAGCTTTCTTT.